The clone carrying this TCR beta chain was picked up a small number of times. Its target is unknown. This record comes from a study of T cells after yellow fever vaccination. Study context: SMART-Seq v4 Ultra Low Input handled preparation of low-cell-number fractions. Findings and limits, study-wide: Once the booster was given, most primary-vaccination clones reappeared, at about 97% for CD4 and 88% for CD8. The secondary response was weaker but peaked faster, day 5 versus 15. A small proportion of clonotypes was detected in both the CD4 and CD8 compartments.

TCRdb re-called the 5' RACE reads through MiXCR, storing one row per CDR3 protein. The sample includes 550,000 to 750,000 distinct CDR3 sequences, about 13% of them seen just once. The V end was cut by 3 bases, the J end by 3 bases, with 15 bases between. The CDR3 consists of 14 residues. The germline V gene has CDR1 DFQATT and CDR2 SNEGSKA (reference sequence). The rearrangement links TRBV20-1 to TRBJ2-7, with D possibly TRBD2 on 6 matching bases. This sample comprised PBMCs, obtained on the day of the yellow fever booster vaccination. The receptor comes from a man under 40 who received the YFV17D yellow fever vaccine. The CDR3 DNA reads as TGCAGTGCTAGTCTGGGTAGCGGAGGCTACGAGCAGTACTTC. It yields the protein CSASLGSGGYEQYF.